The 21 T cell receptor beta chains given below trace back to one sample, sequenced in a study of cytomegalovirus exposure and HLA in healthy donors (TCRdb year 2017). Library prep was done by the immunoSEQ multiplex PCR assay. For the multiplex PCR, a mixture combining 60 forward primers for TCR Vbeta segments and 13 reverse primers for TCR Jbeta segments was used. The table was pulled from immuneACCESS by TCRdb, which kept in-frame rearrangements only. Such tables lose some clones; where checked, under half of the loss comes from unresolved V genes, and the rest has no known cause. The sample table lists roughly 180,000 clones, roughly 88% of them with a count of one. 1.2% of the sample is taken by the ten largest. Material for sequencing was PBMCs. These receptors were collected from a boy younger than 10 in good health and CMV-seronegative.

The J gene is TRBJ1-1, the V gene TRBV9; D unresolved. The CDR3 loop spans 14 amino acids. Per the germline V gene, CDR1 is SGDLS and CDR2 is YYNGEE. V was pared by 3 bases and J by 3 bases, with 12 bases between. The CDR3 sequence: CASSGWSGDTEAFF. The CDR3 region has the DNA TGTGCCAGCAGCGGATGGTCCGGAGACACTGAAGCTTTCTTT. Filled out from reference TRBV9 and TRBJ1-1, the complete variable domain reads DSGVTQTPKHLITATGQRVTLRCSPRSGDLSVYWYQQSLDQGLQFLIQYYNGEERAKGNILERFSAQQFPDLHSELNLSSLELGDSALYFCASSGWSGDTEAFFGQGTRLTVV.

This clone was observed a single time. The rearrangement joins TRBV6-1 to TRBJ2-7, with 9 bases that match TRBD2. V lost 1 base to trimming and J lost 4 bases; unmatched junction nucleotides: 5. In germline, CDR1 is MNHNS, CDR2 SASEGT. The CDR3 has 15 amino acids. The CDR3, as DNA: TGTGCCAGCAGTGAAGAGGCTAGCGGGACTTACGAGCAGTACTTC. Its translation is CASSEEASGTYEQYF.

This rearrangement joins TRBV29-1 to TRBJ2-1, with 9 bases that match TRBD2. The CDR3 is 15 residues long. Per germline, CDR1 SQVTM and CDR2 ANQGSEA. J lost 3 bases, V lost 3 bases, and 6 bases had no gene match. CDR3 amino acids: CSVDLAGKVYNEQFF. CDR3 nucleotide sequence: TGCAGCGTTGATCTAGCGGGAAAGGTCTACAATGAGCAGTTCTTC.

CDR3 amino acids: CASSLRLAQGTDTQYF. The DNA for the CDR3 is TGTGCCAGCAGTTTACGACTAGCTCAGGGCACAGATACGCAGTATTTT. The V and J genes are TRBV6-5 and TRBJ2-3; 7 nucleotides align to TRBD2. Germline values: CDR1 MNHEY, CDR2 SVGAGI. This CDR3 spans 16 amino acids. The V gene end was trimmed by 4 bases and the J gene end by 1 base; junction bases not matched to a gene: 8.

This chain uses TRBV11-2 with TRBJ2-7; 9 nucleotides match TRBD2. The CDR3 is made up of 15 amino acids. CDR1 is SGHAT, CDR2 FQNNGV, per germline. Unmatched junction bases numbered 5, after V lost 2 bases and J lost 3 bases. The CDR3 nucleotides read TGTGCCAGCAGCTTATCGCGGGGGGGCATCTACGAGCAGTACGTC. Amino acids: CASSLSRGGIYEQYV.

This chain connects TRBV6-1 to TRBJ1-1, with 7 bases identical to TRBD1. There are 16 residues in the CDR3. With 2 bases clipped from V and 4 bases from J, the junction kept 10 bases outside the gene matches. Germline lookup yields CDR1 MNHNS and CDR2 SASEGT. For the CDR3, the DNA is TGTGCCAGCAGTGAATCTGCAGGGGGTGTGAGCACTGAAGCTTTCTTT. Protein: CASSESAGGVSTEAFF.

The chain joins TRBV5-1 to TRBJ1-3, with 7 bases identical to TRBD1. J lost 2 bases, V lost 4 bases, and 6 bases had no gene match. Germline V gene data show CDR1 as SGHRS and CDR2 as YFSETQ. The CDR3 is made up of 15 amino acids. The CDR3 DNA reads as TGCGCCAGCAGCACGACAGGGAATACTGGAAACACCATATATTTT. Translating it yields CASSTTGNTGNTIYF.

This chain uses TRBV11-3 with TRBJ2-1; D is unresolved. V was cut by 1 base and J by 7 bases, with 5 bases left in between. This CDR3 has 12 amino acids. Per germline, CDR1 SGHNT and CDR2 YENEEA. CDR3: CASSLAGNEQFF. The CDR3 nucleotides read TGTGCCAGCAGCTTAGCCGGGAATGAGCAGTTCTTC.

This chain joins TRBV10-3 and TRBJ2-2; 7 bases agree with TRBD1. CDR3 length: 16 residues. V lost 2 bases to trimming and J lost 0 bases; unmatched junction nucleotides: 3. Germline V gives CDR1 ENHRY, CDR2 SYGVKD. The CDR3 loop reads CAISETGTANTGELFF. CDR3 bases: TGTGCCATCAGTGAGACCGGGACAGCGAACACCGGGGAGCTGTTTTTT.

This clone showed up just once. V and J are TRBV9 and TRBJ2-7; D possibly corresponds to TRBD2 (5 bases). Germline lookup yields CDR1 SGDLS and CDR2 YYNGEE. This CDR3 region has 15 residues. Trimming left V 0 bases short and J 4 bases short, with 14 bases between. Written as DNA, the CDR3 is TGTGCCAGCAGCGTAGGGGGAGCAAAGCAATACGAGCAGTACTTC. Its translation is CASSVGGAKQYEQYF.

The rearrangement links TRBV29-1 to TRBJ2-3, with a weak D call TRBD2 (5 bases). Trimming pared 4 bases from V and 2 bases from J, leaving 10 bases between. Germline CDR1 reads SQVTM; CDR2 reads ANQGSEA. The CDR3 runs to 13 residues. The CDR3 sequence is CSVGVGVTDTQYF. The CDR3 DNA sequence: TGCAGCGTTGGTGTGGGAGTCACAGATACGCAGTATTTT.

This sequence joins TRBV5-1 and TRBJ2-1, with 9 bases that match TRBD2. V lost 4 bases and J lost 3; bases outside the gene matches: 8. The CDR3 contains 16 residues. Per the germline V gene, CDR1 is SGHRS and CDR2 is YFSETQ. CDR3 DNA: TGCGCCAGCAGCCCGGGCGGGGGGGCGAACTACAATGAGCAGTTCTTC. It yields the protein CASSPGGGANYNEQFF.

Only a few counts were recorded for this clone. The chain combines TRBV6-4 with TRBJ2-7; D unresolved. The V and J ends lost 0 bases and 3 bases respectively, with 9 bases between them. The CDR3 is 14 amino acids. Germline V gives CDR1 MRHNA, CDR2 SNTAGT. Here the CDR3 reads CASSDSQTFYEQYV. CDR3 in DNA: TGTGCCAGCAGTGACTCACAGACGTTCTACGAGCAGTACGTC.

This chain links TRBV5-6 with TRBJ2-5; D not certain. This CDR3 has 13 amino acids. Germline V gene sequence: CDR1 SGHDT, CDR2 YYEEEE. V lost 0 bases and J lost 0, with 3 bases in between. CDR3 residues: CASSLGDQETQYF. As DNA, the CDR3 is TGTGCCAGCAGCTTGGGCGACCAAGAGACCCAGTACTTC.

This clone was recorded only once. The chain uses TRBV30 and TRBJ1-3; 9 bases map to TRBD1. The J segment lost 3 bases and the V segment lost 2 bases, leaving 8 bases of the junction unmatched. The CDR3 has 16 residues. Germline V lookup: CDR1 GTSNPN, CDR2 SVGIG (reference sequence). This chain's CDR3 is CAWSLWRDRDGNTIYF. The CDR3, as DNA: TGTGCCTGGAGTTTGTGGAGGGACAGGGATGGAAACACCATATATTTT.

In this sample, this clone turned up a few times. The chain employs TRBV30 and TRBJ2-5; maybe TRBD1 (5 bases). CDR3 length: 14 amino acids. Germline CDR1 and CDR2: GTSNPN and SVGIG (reference sequence). Trimming removed 4 bases at V and 2 bases at J, with 14 bases between. In DNA form, the CDR3 reads TGTGCCTGGACTCAGGGTCTGGGGCAAGAGACCCAGTACTTC. It specifies CAWTQGLGQETQYF.

This clone was detected only a few times. The rearrangement links TRBV5-6 to TRBJ2-1, with 8 bases identical to TRBD2. The V segment lost 3 bases and the J segment 4 bases; nucleotides outside the gene matches: 6. The CDR3 sequence is 15 residues long. Germline assignment: CDR1 SGHDT and CDR2 YYEEEE. The CDR3 DNA reads as TGTGCCAGCAGCTCGGGACTAGTTGAGTACAATGAGCAGTTCTTC. It yields the protein CASSSGLVEYNEQFF.

The chain links TRBV9 to TRBJ1-4, with 9 bases aligning to TRBD1. The length of the CDR3 is 15 residues. Looked up from germline, CDR1 is SGDLS and CDR2 is YYNGEE. J lost 6 bases, V lost 4 bases, and 7 bases had no gene match. CDR3: CASSPGQGIYEKLFF. DNA of the CDR3: TGTGCCAGCAGCCCAGGACAGGGGATCTATGAAAAACTGTTTTTT.

V and J are TRBV2 and TRBJ2-2; a weak D match, TRBD2 (6 bases). CDR1 and CDR2 from the germline V gene are SNHLY and FYNNEI. CDR3 length: 15 amino acids. With 4 bases removed from V and 4 bases from J, the gap between germline ends came to 13 bases. CDR3 coding DNA: TGTGCCAGCAGTGGTTGGCGGGGCGGCACCGGGGAGCTGTTTTTT. This codes for CASSGWRGGTGELFF.

J is TRBJ1-3 and V is TRBV18; TRBD1 agrees at 8 bases. J gave up 2 bases and V 6 bases, and 3 bases lay outside the gene matches. CDR1 and CDR2 (germline): KGHSH, LQKENI. The CDR3 is made up of 14 amino acids. The CDR3 protein is CASSLQGAGNTIYF. The CDR3 DNA reads as TGTGCCAGCTCTCTACAGGGGGCTGGAAACACCATATATTTT.

This clone was seen a few times. The rearrangement uses TRBV30 and TRBJ2-1; 11 bases match TRBD2. The germline V gene has CDR1 GTSNPN and CDR2 SVGIG (reference sequence). J was trimmed by 7 bases and V by 4 bases; bases with no gene match: 6. This CDR3 is 14 amino acids long. In nucleotides, the CDR3 is TGTGCCTGGACCCTAGCGGGAGGCTGGAATGAGCAGTTCTTC. The encoded protein is CAWTLAGGWNEQFF.